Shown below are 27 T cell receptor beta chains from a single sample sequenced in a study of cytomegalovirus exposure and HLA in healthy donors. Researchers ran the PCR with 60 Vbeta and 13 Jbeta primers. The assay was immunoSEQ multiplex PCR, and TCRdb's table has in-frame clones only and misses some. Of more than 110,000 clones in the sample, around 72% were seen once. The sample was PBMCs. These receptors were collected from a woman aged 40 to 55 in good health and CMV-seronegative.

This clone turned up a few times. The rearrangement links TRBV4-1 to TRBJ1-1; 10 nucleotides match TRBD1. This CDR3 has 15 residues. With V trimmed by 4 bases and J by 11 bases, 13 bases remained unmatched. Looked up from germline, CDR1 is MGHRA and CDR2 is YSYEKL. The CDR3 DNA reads TGCGCCAGCAGCCTACCACCTGGGACAGGGGTTACCGCTTTCTTT. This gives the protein CASSLPPGTGVTAFF.

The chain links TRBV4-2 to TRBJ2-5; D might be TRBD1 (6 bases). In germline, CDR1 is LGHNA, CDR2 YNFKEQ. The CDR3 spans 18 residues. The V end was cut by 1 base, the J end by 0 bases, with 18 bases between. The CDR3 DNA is TGTGCCAGCAGCCAAGCAGGTGGGGACCAGGGGTACCAAGAGACCCAGTACTTC. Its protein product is CASSQAGGDQGYQETQYF.

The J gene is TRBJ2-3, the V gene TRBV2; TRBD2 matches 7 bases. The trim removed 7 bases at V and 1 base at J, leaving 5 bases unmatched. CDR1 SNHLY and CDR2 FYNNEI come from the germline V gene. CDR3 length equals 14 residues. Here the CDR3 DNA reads TGTGCCAGCATGGGAGCGGGGCGCACAGATACGCAGTATTTT. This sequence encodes CASMGAGRTDTQYF. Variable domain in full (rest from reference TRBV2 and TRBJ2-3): EPEVTQTPSHQVTQMGQEVILRCVPISNHLYFYWYRQILGQKVEFLVSFYNNEISEKSEIFDDQFSVERPDGSNFTLKIRSTKLEDSAMYFCASMGAGRTDTQYFGPGTRLTVL.

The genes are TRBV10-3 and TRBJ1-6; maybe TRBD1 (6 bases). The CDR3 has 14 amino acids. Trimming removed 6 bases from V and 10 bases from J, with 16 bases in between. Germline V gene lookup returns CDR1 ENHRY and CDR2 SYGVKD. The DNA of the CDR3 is TGTGCCATCAGCCAACAGGGTCGTGGGTCACCCCTCCACTTT. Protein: CAISQQGRGSPLHF.

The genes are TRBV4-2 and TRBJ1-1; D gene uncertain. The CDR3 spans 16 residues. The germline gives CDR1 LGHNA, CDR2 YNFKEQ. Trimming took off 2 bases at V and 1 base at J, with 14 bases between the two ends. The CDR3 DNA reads TGTGCCAGCAGCCAAATAGGGAGGACGGAGAACACTGAAGCTTTCTTT. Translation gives CASSQIGRTENTEAFF.

The CDR3 DNA reads TGCAGCGTTGTAGTCGGGGGGACAACCTACGAGCAGTACTTC. It encodes CSVVVGGTTYEQYF. The V and J genes are TRBV29-1 and TRBJ2-7; perhaps TRBD2 as D (7 bases). The ends were cut back, 4 bases at V and 2 bases at J, with 15 bases in the middle. CDR1 and CDR2 from the germline V gene are SQVTM and ANQGSEA. This CDR3 has 14 amino acids.

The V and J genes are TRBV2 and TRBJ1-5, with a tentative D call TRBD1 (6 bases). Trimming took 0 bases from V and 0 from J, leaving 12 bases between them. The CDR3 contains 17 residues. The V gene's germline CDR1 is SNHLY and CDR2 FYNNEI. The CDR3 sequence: CASSEALGGDSNQPQHF. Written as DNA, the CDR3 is TGTGCCAGCAGTGAAGCGTTAGGGGGGGATAGCAATCAGCCCCAGCATTTT. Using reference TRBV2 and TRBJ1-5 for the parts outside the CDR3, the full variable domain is EPEVTQTPSHQVTQMGQEVILRCVPISNHLYFYWYRQILGQKVEFLVSFYNNEISEKSEIFDDQFSVERPDGSNFTLKIRSTKLEDSAMYFCASSEALGGDSNQPQHFGDGTRLSIL.

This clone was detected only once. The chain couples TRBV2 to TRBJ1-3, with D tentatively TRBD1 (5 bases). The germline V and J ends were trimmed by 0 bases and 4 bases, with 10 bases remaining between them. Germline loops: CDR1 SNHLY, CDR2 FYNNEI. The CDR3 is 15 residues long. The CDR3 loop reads CASSEATGFGNTIYF. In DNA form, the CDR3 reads TGTGCCAGCAGTGAAGCTACAGGTTTCGGAAACACCATATATTTT.

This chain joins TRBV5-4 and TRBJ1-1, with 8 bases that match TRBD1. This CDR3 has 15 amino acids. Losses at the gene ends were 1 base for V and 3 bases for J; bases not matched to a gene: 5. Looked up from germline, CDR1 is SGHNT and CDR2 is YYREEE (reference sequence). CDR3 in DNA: TGTGCCAGCAGCTTGCAGGGGGCGGTCGACACTGAAGCTTTCTTT. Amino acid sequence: CASSLQGAVDTEAFF.

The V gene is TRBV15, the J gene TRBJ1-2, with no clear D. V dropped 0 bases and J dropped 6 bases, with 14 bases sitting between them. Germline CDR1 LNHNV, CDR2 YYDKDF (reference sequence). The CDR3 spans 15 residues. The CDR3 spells CATSRDATNSNGYTF. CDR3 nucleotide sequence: TGTGCCACCAGCAGAGATGCTACGAATTCGAATGGCTACACCTTC.

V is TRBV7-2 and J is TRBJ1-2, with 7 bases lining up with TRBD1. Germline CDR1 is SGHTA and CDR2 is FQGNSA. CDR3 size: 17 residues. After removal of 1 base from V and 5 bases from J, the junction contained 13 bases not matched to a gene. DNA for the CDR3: TGTGCCAGCAGCTTAGTTCCCCTACAGGGGAGTCTTTATGGCTACACCTTC. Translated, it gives CASSLVPLQGSLYGYTF.

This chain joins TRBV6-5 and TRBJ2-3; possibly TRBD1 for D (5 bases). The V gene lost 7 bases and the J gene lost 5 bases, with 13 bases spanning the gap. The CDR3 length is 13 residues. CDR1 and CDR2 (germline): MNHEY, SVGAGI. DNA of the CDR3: TGTGCCAGCAACGTGTTAGGGGAAGATACGCAGTATTTT. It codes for CASNVLGEDTQYF.

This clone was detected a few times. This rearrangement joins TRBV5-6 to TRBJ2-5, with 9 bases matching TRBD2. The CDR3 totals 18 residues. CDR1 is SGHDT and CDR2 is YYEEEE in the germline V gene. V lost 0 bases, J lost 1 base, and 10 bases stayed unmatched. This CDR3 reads CASSLARLAGNGQETQYF. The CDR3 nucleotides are TGTGCCAGCAGCTTGGCTCGCCTAGCGGGGAATGGCCAAGAGACCCAGTACTTC.

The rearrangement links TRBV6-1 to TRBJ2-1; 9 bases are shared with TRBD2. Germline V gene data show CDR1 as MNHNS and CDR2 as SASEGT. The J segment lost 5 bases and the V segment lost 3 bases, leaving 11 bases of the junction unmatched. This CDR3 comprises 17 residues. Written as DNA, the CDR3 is TGTGCCAGCAGTGATTTGGCGGGGGGGCTGTTAAACAATGAGCAGTTCTTC. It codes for CASSDLAGGLLNNEQFF.

The CDR3 DNA follows: TGCAGCGTTTTCTCTACGATCGGACAGGGTATTTTAAACGGGTTCTTC. This encodes CSVFSTIGQGILNGFF. The chain recombines TRBV29-1 with TRBJ2-1, with 8 bases aligning to TRBD1. Germline V lookup: CDR1 SQVTM, CDR2 ANQGSEA. V shed 5 bases and J 15 bases; nucleotides not matched to a gene: 24. The CDR3 contains 16 residues.

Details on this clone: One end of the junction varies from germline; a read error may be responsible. The CDR3 nucleotides read TGTGCCAGCGGTTACGTTTCCCAGGGTGAGGCAGATACGCAGTATTTT. This sequence encodes CASGYVSQGEADTQYF. The chain links TRBV6-5 to TRBJ2-3; perhaps TRBD1 as D (5 bases). Germline values: CDR1 MNHEY, CDR2 SVGAGI. This CDR3 comprises 16 residues.

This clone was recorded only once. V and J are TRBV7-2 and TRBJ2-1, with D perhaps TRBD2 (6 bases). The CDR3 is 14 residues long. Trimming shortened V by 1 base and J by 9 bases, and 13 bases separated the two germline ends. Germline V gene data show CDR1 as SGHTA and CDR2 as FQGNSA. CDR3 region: CASSLGPGGIEQFF. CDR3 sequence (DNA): TGTGCCAGCAGCTTAGGTCCCGGGGGAATTGAGCAGTTCTTC.

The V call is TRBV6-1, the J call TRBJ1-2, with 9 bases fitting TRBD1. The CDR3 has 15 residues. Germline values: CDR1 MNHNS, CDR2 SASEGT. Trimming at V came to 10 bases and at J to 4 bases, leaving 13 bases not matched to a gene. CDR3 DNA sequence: TGTGCCACTGACTCCGGGACAGGGCTTTCCTATGGCTACACCTTC. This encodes CATDSGTGLSYGYTF.

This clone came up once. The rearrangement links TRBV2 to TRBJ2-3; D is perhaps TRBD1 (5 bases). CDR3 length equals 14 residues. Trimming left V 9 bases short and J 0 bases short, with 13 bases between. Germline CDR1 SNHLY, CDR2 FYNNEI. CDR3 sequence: CASKQVGSTDTQYF. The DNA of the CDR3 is TGTGCCAGTAAACAGGTTGGAAGCACAGATACGCAGTATTTT. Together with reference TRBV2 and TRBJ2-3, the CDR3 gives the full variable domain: EPEVTQTPSHQVTQMGQEVILRCVPISNHLYFYWYRQILGQKVEFLVSFYNNEISEKSEIFDDQFSVERPDGSNFTLKIRSTKLEDSAMYFCASKQVGSTDTQYFGPGTRLTVL.

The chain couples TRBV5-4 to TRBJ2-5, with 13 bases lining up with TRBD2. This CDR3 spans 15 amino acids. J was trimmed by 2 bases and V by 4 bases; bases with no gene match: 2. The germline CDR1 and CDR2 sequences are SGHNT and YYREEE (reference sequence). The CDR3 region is CASSMGLAGQETQYF. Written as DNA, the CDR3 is TGTGCCAGCAGCATGGGACTAGCGGGGCAAGAGACCCAGTACTTC.

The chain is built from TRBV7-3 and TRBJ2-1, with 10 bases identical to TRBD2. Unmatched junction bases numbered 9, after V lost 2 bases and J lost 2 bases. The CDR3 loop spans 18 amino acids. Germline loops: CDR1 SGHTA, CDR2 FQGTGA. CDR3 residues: CASSLSPSGGPAYNEQFF. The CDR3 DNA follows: TGTGCCAGCAGCTTATCGCCTAGCGGGGGCCCCGCCTACAATGAGCAGTTCTTC.

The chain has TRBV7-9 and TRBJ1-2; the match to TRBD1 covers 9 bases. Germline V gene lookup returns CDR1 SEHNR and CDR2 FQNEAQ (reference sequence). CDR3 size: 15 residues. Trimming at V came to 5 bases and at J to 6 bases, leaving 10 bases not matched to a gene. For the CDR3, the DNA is TGTGCCAGCAGCCCAACGGCGACAGGGGGTCATGGCTACACCTTC. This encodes CASSPTATGGHGYTF.

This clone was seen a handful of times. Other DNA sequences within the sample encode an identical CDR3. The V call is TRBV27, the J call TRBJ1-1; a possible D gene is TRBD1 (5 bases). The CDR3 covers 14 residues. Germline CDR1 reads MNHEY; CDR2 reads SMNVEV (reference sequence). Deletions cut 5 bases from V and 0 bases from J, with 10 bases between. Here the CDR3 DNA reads TGTGCCAGCAGTCTCAGGGCTATGAACACTGAAGCTTTCTTT. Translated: CASSLRAMNTEAFF.

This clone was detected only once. CDR3 nucleotide sequence: TGTGCCAGCAGGGCGGCAGGGGGTTCACCCCTCCACTTT. This encodes CASRAAGGSPLHF. The chain joins TRBV28 to TRBJ1-6, with 7 bases fitting TRBD1. V shed 6 bases, J shed 9 bases, and the junction held 5 bases outside the gene matches. CDR1 and CDR2 from the germline V gene are MDHEN and SYDVKM. The length of the CDR3 is 13 residues. Combining the CDR3 with reference TRBV28 and TRBJ1-6 gives the whole variable domain DVKVTQSSRYLVKRTGEKVFLECVQDMDHENMFWYRQDPGLGLRLIYFSYDVKMKEKGDIPEGYSVSREKKERFSLILESASTNQTSMYLCASRAAGGSPLHFGNGTRLTVT.

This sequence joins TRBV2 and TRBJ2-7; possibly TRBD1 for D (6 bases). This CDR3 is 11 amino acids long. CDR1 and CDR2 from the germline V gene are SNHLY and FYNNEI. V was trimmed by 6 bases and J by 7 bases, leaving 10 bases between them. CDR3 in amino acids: CASRERGEQYF. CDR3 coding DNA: TGTGCCAGCAGGGAGAGGGGGGAGCAGTACTTC.

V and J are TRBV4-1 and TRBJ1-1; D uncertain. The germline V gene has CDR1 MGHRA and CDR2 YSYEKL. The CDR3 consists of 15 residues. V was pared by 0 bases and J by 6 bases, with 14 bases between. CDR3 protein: CASSQDGGGISEAFF. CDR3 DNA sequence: TGCGCCAGCAGCCAAGATGGCGGAGGGATTTCTGAAGCTTTCTTT.

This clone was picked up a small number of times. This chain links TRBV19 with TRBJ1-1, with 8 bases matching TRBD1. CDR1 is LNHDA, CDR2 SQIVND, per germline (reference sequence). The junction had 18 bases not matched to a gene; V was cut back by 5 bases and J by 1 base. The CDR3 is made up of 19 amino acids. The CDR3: CASSPLRDRGGTWNTEAFF. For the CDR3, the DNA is TGTGCCAGTAGTCCCTTGCGTGACAGGGGAGGGACTTGGAACACTGAAGCTTTCTTT. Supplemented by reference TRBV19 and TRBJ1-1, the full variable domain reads DGGITQSPKYLFRKEGQNVTLSCEQNLNHDAMYWYRQDPGQGLRLIYYSQIVNDFQKGDIAEGYSVSREKKESFPLTVTSAQKNPTAFYLCASSPLRDRGGTWNTEAFFGQGTRLTVV.